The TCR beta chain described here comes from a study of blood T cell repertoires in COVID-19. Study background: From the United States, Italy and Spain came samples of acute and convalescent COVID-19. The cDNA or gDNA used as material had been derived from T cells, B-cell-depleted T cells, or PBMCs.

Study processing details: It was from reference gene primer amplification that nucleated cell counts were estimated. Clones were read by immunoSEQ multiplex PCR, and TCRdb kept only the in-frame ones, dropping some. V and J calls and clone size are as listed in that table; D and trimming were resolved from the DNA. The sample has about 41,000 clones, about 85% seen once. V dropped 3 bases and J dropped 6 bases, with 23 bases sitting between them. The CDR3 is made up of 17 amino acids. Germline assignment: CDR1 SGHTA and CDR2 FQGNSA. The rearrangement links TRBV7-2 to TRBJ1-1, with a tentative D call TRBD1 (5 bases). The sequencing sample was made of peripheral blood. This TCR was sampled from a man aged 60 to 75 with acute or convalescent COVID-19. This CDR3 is CASSFSLGGGLRAEAFF. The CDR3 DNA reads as TGTGCCAGCAGCTTTTCCTTGGGGGGAGGGCTGAGGGCTGAAGCTTTCTTT.